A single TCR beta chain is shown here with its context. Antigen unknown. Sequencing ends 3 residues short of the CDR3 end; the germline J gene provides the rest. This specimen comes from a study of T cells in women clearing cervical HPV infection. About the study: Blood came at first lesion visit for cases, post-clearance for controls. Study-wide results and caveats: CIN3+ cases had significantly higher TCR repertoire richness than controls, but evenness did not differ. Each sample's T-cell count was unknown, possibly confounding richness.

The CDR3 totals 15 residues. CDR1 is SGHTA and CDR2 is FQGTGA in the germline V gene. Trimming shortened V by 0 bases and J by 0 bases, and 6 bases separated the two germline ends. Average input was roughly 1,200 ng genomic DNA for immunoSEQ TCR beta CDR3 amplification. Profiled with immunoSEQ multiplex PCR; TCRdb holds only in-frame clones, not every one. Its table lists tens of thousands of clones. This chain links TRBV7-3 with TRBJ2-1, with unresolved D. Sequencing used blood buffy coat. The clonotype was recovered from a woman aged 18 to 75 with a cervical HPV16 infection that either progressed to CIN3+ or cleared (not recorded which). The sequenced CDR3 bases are TGTGCCAGCAGCTTAACGAGTAGCTCCTACAATGAG. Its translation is CASSLTSSSYNE. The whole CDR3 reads CASSLTSSSYNEQFF.